This entry describes one T cell receptor beta chain. The antigen remains undetermined. This specimen belongs to a study of shared clonotypes between healthy human individuals. Study findings and constraints: In general, naive subsets displayed greater estimated richness than memory subsets did. Few donors restricted represented genetic and exposure-history diversity.

Libraries were prepared by immunoSEQ multiplex PCR; TCRdb keeps only in-frame clonotypes and omits some of them. This sample yields millions of clones, of which 85% to 95% are seen a single time; around 0.15% belongs to the top ten. Adults of Caucasian background living in Nashville, Tennessee made up all donors. Researchers partitioned CD4+ cells into CD45RA+ naive and CD45RA-negative memory subsets. Sequencing used naive CD4+ T cells sorted from blood. Subset given: CD45RA+ positively selected. The TCR sequence derives from a man aged 18 to 30 in good health.

CDR3 bases: TGCGCCAGCAGCTTGGAACAGTTCTACGAGCAGTACTTC. Protein: CASSLEQFYEQYF. This chain joins TRBV5-1 and TRBJ2-7; D is unclear. With 0 bases removed from V and 3 bases from J, the gap between germline ends came to 7 bases. The CDR3 totals 13 residues. CDR1 and CDR2 from the germline V gene are SGHRS and YFSETQ. Together with reference TRBV5-1 and TRBJ2-7, the CDR3 gives the full variable domain: KAGVTQTPRYLIKTRGQQVTLSCSPISGHRSVSWYQQTPGQGLQFLFEYFSETQRNKGNFPGRFSGRQFSNSRSEMNVSTLELGDSALYLCASSLEQFYEQYFGPGTRLTVT.